These 18 T cell receptor beta chains came from one sample sequenced in a study of glioma-infiltrating T cells after dendritic cell vaccination. The method was immunoSEQ multiplex PCR; TCRdb's version includes in-frame clones alone and lacks a portion of them. Among about 64,000 clones, around 86% were seen once, and the ten largest hold 9.2%. This specimen consisted of blood, obtained before dendritic cell vaccination. The receptors stem from a human donor with glioblastoma.

V gene TRBV19 combines with J gene TRBJ2-5; perhaps TRBD2 as D (5 bases). This CDR3 has 15 residues. Germline V gene lookup returns CDR1 LNHDA and CDR2 SQIVND (reference sequence). V shed 3 bases and J shed 5 bases, with 16 bases lying between them. This CDR3 is CASSMSSRTWETQYF. The DNA of the CDR3 is TGTGCCAGTAGTATGTCCTCTAGGACTTGGGAGACCCAGTACTTC. The whole variable domain, filled in from reference TRBV19 and TRBJ2-5, reads DGGITQSPKYLFRKEGQNVTLSCEQNLNHDAMYWYRQDPGQGLRLIYYSQIVNDFQKGDIAEGYSVSREKKESFPLTVTSAQKNPTAFYLCASSMSSRTWETQYFGPGTRLLVL.

The V gene is TRBV9, the J gene TRBJ2-3; 7 bases agree with TRBD2. This CDR3 is 15 amino acids long. Germline V lookup: CDR1 SGDLS, CDR2 YYNGEE. Germline trimming cut 0 bases from V and 2 bases from J; bases unmatched to any gene: 3. The DNA of the CDR3 is TGTGCCAGCAGCGTAGCCGGGACTACCACAGATACGCAGTATTTT. Its protein is CASSVAGTTTDTQYF.

The chain links TRBV28 to TRBJ2-7; the D gene is possibly TRBD2 (5 bases). The CDR3 length is 12 residues. The V and J ends lost 3 bases and 6 bases respectively, with 9 bases between them. Germline V gives CDR1 MDHEN, CDR2 SYDVKM. The CDR3 here is CASSLLGSEQYF. The CDR3 nucleotides are TGTGCCAGCAGTTTGTTAGGGAGCGAGCAGTACTTC.

The J gene is TRBJ1-2, the V gene TRBV18, with a tentative D call TRBD1 (6 bases). CDR1 KGHSH and CDR2 LQKENI come from the germline V gene. Trimming stripped 3 bases from V and 8 bases from J, with 19 bases between. The CDR3 is 15 residues long. The CDR3 sequence is CASSPEQGIRGGYTF. CDR3 nucleotides: TGTGCCAGCTCACCCGAACAGGGCATCCGAGGGGGCTACACCTTC.

Of note for this clone: Other DNA variants within this sample encode the same CDR3. This rearrangement joins TRBV5-6 to TRBJ2-3; possible D gene TRBD2, 6 bases. The CDR3 loop spans 14 amino acids. Germline V gene data show CDR1 as SGHDT and CDR2 as YYEEEE. V was shortened by 2 bases and J by 3 bases, with 10 bases between the two germline ends. CDR3 protein: CASSFGGRTDTQYF. CDR3 bases: TGTGCCAGCAGCTTCGGGGGTCGGACAGATACGCAGTATTTT.

CDR3 sequence reads: CASKSLAGNTGELFF. CDR3 nucleotide sequence: TGTGCCAGCAAGAGTTTGGCGGGGAACACCGGGGAGCTGTTTTTT. The chain joins TRBV2 to TRBJ2-2; D perhaps matches TRBD2 (5 bases). Trimming took off 7 bases at V and 1 base at J, with 13 bases between the two ends. The CDR3 covers 15 residues. From germline, CDR1 is SNHLY and CDR2 FYNNEI. Full variable domain (remainder filled in from reference TRBV2 and TRBJ2-2): EPEVTQTPSHQVTQMGQEVILRCVPISNHLYFYWYRQILGQKVEFLVSFYNNEISEKSEIFDDQFSVERPDGSNFTLKIRSTKLEDSAMYFCASKSLAGNTGELFFGEGSRLTVL.

The chain combines TRBV9 with TRBJ2-4; D uncertain. V lost 2 bases and J lost 5, with 8 bases in between. The CDR3 spans 13 residues. The germline V gene encodes CDR1 SGDLS and CDR2 YYNGEE. Written as DNA, the CDR3 is TGTGCCAGCAGCGTTGCCGGAGAAAACATTCAGTACTTC. Translated, it gives CASSVAGENIQYF.

V gene TRBV19 combines with J gene TRBJ1-3; the D is unclear. From germline, CDR1 is LNHDA and CDR2 SQIVND (reference sequence). The CDR3 runs 14 residues. Between the trimmed V and J ends, which lost 7 bases and 0 bases, there was a span of 10 bases. CDR3 residues: CASTATTSGNTIYF. Here the CDR3 DNA reads TGTGCCAGTACCGCGACAACCTCTGGAAACACCATATATTTT.

J is TRBJ2-2 and V is TRBV7-9; D call uncertain. Germline V gene data show CDR1 as SEHNR and CDR2 as FQNEAQ (reference sequence). Trimming left V 1 base short and J 1 base short, with 10 bases between. The length of the CDR3 is 16 residues. The CDR3 nucleotides read TGTGCCAGCAGCTTAGTCCACACCCTGAACACCGGGGAGCTGTTTTTT. Amino acids: CASSLVHTLNTGELFF.

The rearrangement uses TRBV19 and TRBJ2-1, with 9 bases that match TRBD2. V gave up 5 bases and J gave up 8 bases; unmatched junction bases: 10. There are 15 residues in the CDR3. Germline V gives CDR1 LNHDA, CDR2 SQIVND (reference sequence). CDR3 in amino acids: CASSRASGVADEQFF. CDR3 bases: TGTGCCAGTAGTCGGGCTAGCGGGGTAGCGGATGAGCAGTTCTTC. The full variable domain, completed using reference TRBV19 and TRBJ2-1, is DGGITQSPKYLFRKEGQNVTLSCEQNLNHDAMYWYRQDPGQGLRLIYYSQIVNDFQKGDIAEGYSVSREKKESFPLTVTSAQKNPTAFYLCASSRASGVADEQFFGPGTRLTVL.

V gene TRBV27 combines with J gene TRBJ1-2; D unclear. CDR3 size: 14 residues. Trimming left V 3 bases short and J 0 bases short, with 8 bases between. Germline CDR1 and CDR2: MNHEY and SMNVEV (reference sequence). The CDR3 sequence is CASSLAGTNYGYTF. The CDR3, as DNA: TGTGCCAGCAGTTTGGCCGGGACTAACTATGGCTACACCTTC.

The J gene is TRBJ2-3, the V gene TRBV29-1; 13 nucleotides agree with TRBD2. The CDR3 loop spans 15 amino acids. The germline gives CDR1 SQVTM, CDR2 ANQGSEA. Unmatched junction bases numbered 2, after V lost 3 bases and J lost 2 bases. The CDR3 nucleotides are TGCAGCGTTGAGACTAGCGGGGGGCTCACAGATACGCAGTATTTT. It is translated as CSVETSGGLTDTQYF.

The V and J genes are TRBV6-5 and TRBJ2-7, with 7 bases that match TRBD1. The length of the CDR3 is 11 residues. Per germline, CDR1 MNHEY and CDR2 SVGAGI. V shed 5 bases and J 9 bases; nucleotides not matched to a gene: 4. CDR3 loop: CASSHRGRQYF. The CDR3 coding sequence is TGTGCCAGCAGTCACAGGGGAAGGCAGTACTTC.

The gene calls are TRBV5-8 and TRBJ2-7; D is uncertain. The CDR3 has 15 residues. Germline V CDR1 and CDR2: SGHTS, YDEGEE. V lost 1 base, J lost 0 bases, and 11 bases lay in between. CDR3 sequence: CASSLRSQSSYEQYF. The CDR3 nucleotides read TGTGCCAGCAGCTTGCGAAGCCAAAGCTCCTACGAGCAGTACTTC. Full variable domain (rest looked up from reference TRBV5-8 and TRBJ2-7): EAGVTQSPTHLIKTRGQQATLRCSPISGHTSVYWYQQALGLGLQFLLWYDEGEERNRGNFPPRFSGRQFPNYSSELNVNALELEDSALYLCASSLRSQSSYEQYFGPGTRLTVT.

The chain uses TRBV7-2 and TRBJ1-6; a possible D gene is TRBD1 (5 bases). The CDR3 is made up of 15 amino acids. Germline values: CDR1 SGHTA, CDR2 FQGNSA. The V gene lost 5 bases and the J gene lost 5 bases, with 13 bases spanning the gap. The CDR3 protein is CASSPGGVDNSPLHF. CDR3 nucleotides: TGTGCCAGCAGCCCCGGGGGGGTTGATAATTCACCCCTCCACTTT.

The chain combines TRBV7-2 with TRBJ1-1, with TRBD1 as a possible D gene (6 bases). From germline, CDR1 is SGHTA and CDR2 FQGNSA. V was shortened by 3 bases and J by 1 base, with 9 bases between the two germline ends. The CDR3 loop spans 14 amino acids. Here the CDR3 DNA reads TGTGCCAGCAGCTTTTTAGGGGGGAACACTGAAGCTTTCTTT. Protein: CASSFLGGNTEAFF.

The V and J genes are TRBV19 and TRBJ1-2, with 8 bases identical to TRBD1. Trimming cost V 6 bases and J 3 bases; bases outside gene matches: 12. The length of the CDR3 is 16 residues. CDR1 and CDR2 (germline): LNHDA, SQIVND (reference sequence). The CDR3 reads CASRGVRTGTDYGYTF. The CDR3 DNA sequence: TGTGCCAGTAGAGGAGTTAGGACAGGGACTGACTATGGCTACACCTTC.

The chain has TRBV19 and TRBJ2-7; 7 bases are a match to TRBD1. The CDR3 covers 14 residues. The germline gives CDR1 LNHDA, CDR2 SQIVND (reference sequence). After removal of 3 bases from V and 4 bases from J, the junction contained 6 bases not matched to a gene. The CDR3 reads CASSIGTGAYEQYF. In DNA form, the CDR3 reads TGTGCCAGTAGTATCGGTACAGGGGCGTACGAGCAGTACTTC.